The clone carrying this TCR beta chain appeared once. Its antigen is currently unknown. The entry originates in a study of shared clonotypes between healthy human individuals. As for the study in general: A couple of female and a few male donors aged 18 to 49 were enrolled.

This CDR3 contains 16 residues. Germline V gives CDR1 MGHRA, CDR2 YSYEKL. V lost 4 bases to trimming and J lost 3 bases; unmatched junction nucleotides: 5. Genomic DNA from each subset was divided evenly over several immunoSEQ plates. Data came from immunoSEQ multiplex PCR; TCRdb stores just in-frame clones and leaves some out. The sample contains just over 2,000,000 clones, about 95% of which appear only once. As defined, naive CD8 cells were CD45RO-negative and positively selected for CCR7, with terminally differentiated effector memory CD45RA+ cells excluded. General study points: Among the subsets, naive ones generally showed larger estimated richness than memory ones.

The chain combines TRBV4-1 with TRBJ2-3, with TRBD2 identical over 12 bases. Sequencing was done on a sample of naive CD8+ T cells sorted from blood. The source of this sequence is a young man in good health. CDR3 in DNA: TGCGCCAGCAGCCCGACTAGCGGGGGATCGACAGATACGCAGTATTTT. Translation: CASSPTSGGSTDTQYF.